Shown below are 11 T cell receptor beta chains from a single sample sequenced in a study of T cells after yellow fever vaccination. From the 5' RACE reads, TCRdb called clonotypes with MiXCR, one entry per CDR3 protein. The sample consists of about 200,000 distinct CDR3 sequences, approximately 3.2% of them appearing once. The sample was CD4+ T cells sorted from PBMCs, taken 10 days after the yellow fever booster vaccination. Receptor source: a man younger than 35 who received the YFV17D yellow fever vaccine.

Ten or more counts support this clonotype. V is TRBV4-3 and J is TRBJ2-3; possibly TRBD1 or TRBD2 for D (6 bases each). Germline V CDR1 and CDR2: LGHNA, YSLEER. The ends were cut back, 1 base at V and 5 bases at J, with 13 bases in the middle. CDR3 length: 15 amino acids. The CDR3 sequence is CASSQAPRGVDTQYF. The CDR3 region has the DNA TGCGCCAGCAGCCAAGCCCCAAGGGGGGTAGATACGCAGTATTTT.

The rearrangement joins TRBV20-1 to TRBJ1-5; unclear D gene. The CDR3 runs 15 residues. Germline values: CDR1 DFQATT, CDR2 SNEGSKA (reference sequence). Trimming shortened V by 3 bases and J by 3 bases, and 15 bases separated the two germline ends. This chain's CDR3 is CSASRTWAPNQPQHF. The CDR3 bases are TGCAGTGCTAGTAGGACCTGGGCCCCCAATCAGCCCCAGCATTTT.

The sample holds one count of this clonotype. DNA for the CDR3: TGTGCCAGCAGCTTCAATCGGAGGCAGTTCTTC. Protein sequence: CASSFNRRQFF. The chain combines TRBV7-9 with TRBJ2-1; D is undetermined. V shed 3 bases and J shed 12 bases, with 9 bases lying between them. The CDR3 runs to 11 residues. The germline gives CDR1 SEHNR, CDR2 FQNEAQ (reference sequence).

The table lists this clonotype with a few counts. The rearrangement links TRBV4-2 to TRBJ1-2; tentative D call: TRBD1 (6 bases). The CDR3 extends over 16 amino acids. Germline CDR1 reads LGHNA; CDR2 reads YNFKEQ. Between the trimmed V and J ends, which lost 1 base and 2 bases, there was a span of 14 bases. CDR3 nucleotide sequence: TGTGCCAGCAGCCAAGCTGGGCAGGGGACAAACTATGGCTACACCTTC. It translates to CASSQAGQGTNYGYTF.

This clonotype was picked up many times. J is TRBJ2-1 and V is TRBV5-1; perhaps TRBD2 as D (6 bases). V lost 0 bases to trimming and J lost 8 bases, with 15 bases between them. CDR3 length equals 15 residues. Germline CDR1 is SGHRS and CDR2 is YFSETQ. The CDR3 here is CASSLAPGVGDEQFF. CDR3 DNA sequence: TGCGCCAGCAGCTTGGCGCCGGGGGTGGGCGATGAGCAGTTCTTC.

The chain combines TRBV19 with TRBJ2-3; the match to TRBD2 covers 11 bases. CDR1 and CDR2 from the germline V gene are LNHDA and SQIVND (reference sequence). Losses at the gene ends were 6 bases for V and 3 bases for J; bases not matched to a gene: 11. This CDR3 comprises 17 residues. CDR3 bases: TGTGCCAGTAGCCGCCCCACTAGCGGGGGACCTACAGATACGCAGTATTTT. Encoded protein: CASSRPTSGGPTDTQYF.

This clonotype was seen at least ten times. The J gene is TRBJ1-2, the V gene TRBV5-1; a weak D match, TRBD1 (6 bases). Germline V CDR1 and CDR2: SGHRS, YFSETQ. The CDR3 has 13 residues. V shed 4 bases and J shed 5 bases, with 12 bases lying between them. The CDR3 DNA reads as TGCGCCAGCAGCGGAGGGGGGAGATATGGCTACACCTTC. It specifies CASSGGGRYGYTF.

This clonotype has ten or more counts. The gene calls are TRBV12-3 or TRBV12-4 and TRBJ2-3; D tentatively fits TRBD1 or TRBD2 (5 bases each). The length of the CDR3 is 13 residues. Trimming cost V 6 bases and J 6 bases, with 13 bases left between them. The CDR3 region is CASRRGSEDTQYF. CDR3 bases: TGTGCCAGCAGACGGGGCTCAGAGGATACGCAGTATTTT.

This clonotype has ten or more counts. The chain joins TRBV7-2 to TRBJ1-2; 11 bases align to TRBD1. Trimming cost V 5 bases and J 9 bases; bases outside gene matches: 8. There are 14 residues in the CDR3. Germline values: CDR1 SGHTA, CDR2 FQGNSA. This chain's CDR3 is CASSRTGTGGSYTF. The DNA for the CDR3 is TGTGCCAGCAGCCGCACCGGGACAGGGGGTAGCTACACCTTC.

This clonotype has at least ten counts. This sequence joins TRBV20-1 and TRBJ1-6; D remains ambiguous. The CDR3 spans 13 residues. From germline, CDR1 is DFQATT and CDR2 SNEGSKA (reference sequence). V shed 4 bases and J shed 0 bases, with 4 bases lying between them. CDR3 coding DNA: TGCAGTGCTACTAGCTCCTATAATTCACCCCTCCACTTT. Amino acids: CSATSSYNSPLHF.

The chain uses TRBV5-6 and TRBJ1-2; TRBD1 might be the D (6 bases). Between the trimmed V and J ends, which lost 4 bases and 2 bases, there was a span of 15 bases. Germline-derived CDR1 and CDR2 are SGHDT and YYEEEE. The CDR3 has 15 residues. Written as DNA, the CDR3 is TGTGCCAGCAGCATACGGACAGCCTTAAACTATGGCTACACCTTC. It yields the protein CASSIRTALNYGYTF.